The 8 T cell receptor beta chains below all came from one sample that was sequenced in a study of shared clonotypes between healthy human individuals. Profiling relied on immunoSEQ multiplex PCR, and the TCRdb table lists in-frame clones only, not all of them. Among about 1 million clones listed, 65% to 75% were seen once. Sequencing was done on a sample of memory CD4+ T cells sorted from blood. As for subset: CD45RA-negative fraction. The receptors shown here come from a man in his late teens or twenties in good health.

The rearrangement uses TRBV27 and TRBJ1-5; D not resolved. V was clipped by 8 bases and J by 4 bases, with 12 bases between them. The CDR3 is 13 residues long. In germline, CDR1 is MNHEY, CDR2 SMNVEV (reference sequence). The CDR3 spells CASGIKRNQPQHF. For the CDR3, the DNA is TGTGCCAGCGGAATCAAGAGGAATCAGCCCCAGCATTTT.

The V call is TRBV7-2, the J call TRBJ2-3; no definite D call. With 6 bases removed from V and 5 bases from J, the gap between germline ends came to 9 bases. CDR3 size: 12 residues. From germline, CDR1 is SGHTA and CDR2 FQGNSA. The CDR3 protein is CASSLPQDTQYF. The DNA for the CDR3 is TGTGCCAGCAGTTTACCTCAAGATACGCAGTATTTT.

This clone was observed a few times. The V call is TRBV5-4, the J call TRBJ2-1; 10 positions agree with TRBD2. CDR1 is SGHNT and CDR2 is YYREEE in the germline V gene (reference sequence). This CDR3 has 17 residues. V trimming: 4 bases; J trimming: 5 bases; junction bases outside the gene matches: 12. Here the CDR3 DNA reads TGTGCCAGCAGCCGAAGTCTAGCGGGAGATGGGGACAATGAGCAGTTCTTC. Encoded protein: CASSRSLAGDGDNEQFF.

The CDR3 loop is CASSGSTLVGNQPQHF. The CDR3, as DNA: TGTGCCAGCAGTGGCTCGACACTCGTTGGCAATCAGCCCCAGCATTTT. This rearrangement joins TRBV2 to TRBJ1-5; D remains ambiguous. This CDR3 contains 16 residues. Germline V gives CDR1 SNHLY, CDR2 FYNNEI. V shed 4 bases and J shed 2 bases, with 15 bases lying between them.

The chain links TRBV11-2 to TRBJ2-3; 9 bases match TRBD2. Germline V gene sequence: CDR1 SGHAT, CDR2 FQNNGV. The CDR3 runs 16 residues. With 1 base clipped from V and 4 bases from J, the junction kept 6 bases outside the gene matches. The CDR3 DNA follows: TGTGCCAGCAGCTTAGTTTCGGGACTAGCAGCAGATACGCAGTATTTT. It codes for CASSLVSGLAADTQYF.

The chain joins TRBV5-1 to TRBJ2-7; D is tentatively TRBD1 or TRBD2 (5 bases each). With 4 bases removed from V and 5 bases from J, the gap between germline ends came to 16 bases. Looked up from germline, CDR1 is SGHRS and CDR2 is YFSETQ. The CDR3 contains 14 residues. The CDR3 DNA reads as TGCGCCAGCAGCCTGGGACGGGCTTCGGACGAGCAGTACTTC. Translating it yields CASSLGRASDEQYF.

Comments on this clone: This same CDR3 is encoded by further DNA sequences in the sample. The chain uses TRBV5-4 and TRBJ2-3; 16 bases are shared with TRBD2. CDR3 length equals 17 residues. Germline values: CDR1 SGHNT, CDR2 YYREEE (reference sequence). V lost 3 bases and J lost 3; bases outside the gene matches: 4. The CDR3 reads CASSSGLAGGRTDTQYF. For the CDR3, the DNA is TGTGCCAGCAGCTCGGGACTAGCGGGGGGGCGGACAGATACGCAGTATTTT.

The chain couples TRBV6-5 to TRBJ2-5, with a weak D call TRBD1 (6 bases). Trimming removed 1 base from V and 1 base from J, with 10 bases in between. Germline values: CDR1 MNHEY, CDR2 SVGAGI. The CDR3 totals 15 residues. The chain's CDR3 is CASSYLGQLQETQYF. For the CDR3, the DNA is TGTGCCAGCAGTTACTTGGGACAACTCCAAGAGACCCAGTACTTC.